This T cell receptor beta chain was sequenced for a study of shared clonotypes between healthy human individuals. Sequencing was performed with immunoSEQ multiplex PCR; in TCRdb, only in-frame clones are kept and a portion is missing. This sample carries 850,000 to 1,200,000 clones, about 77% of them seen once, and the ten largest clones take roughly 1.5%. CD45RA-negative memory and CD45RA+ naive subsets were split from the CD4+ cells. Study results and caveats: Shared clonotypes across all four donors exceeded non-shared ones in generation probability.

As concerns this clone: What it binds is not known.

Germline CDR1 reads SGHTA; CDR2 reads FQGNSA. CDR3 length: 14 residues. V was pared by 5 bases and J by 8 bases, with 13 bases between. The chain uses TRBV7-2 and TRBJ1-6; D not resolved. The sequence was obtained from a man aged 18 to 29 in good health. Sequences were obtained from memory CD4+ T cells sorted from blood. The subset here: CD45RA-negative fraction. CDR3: CASSPRRSDSPLHF. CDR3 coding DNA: TGTGCCAGCAGCCCCAGGCGGTCCGATTCACCCCTCCACTTT.